Sequencing of this T cell receptor (beta chain) was carried out in a study of OX40 agonist ivuxolimab in advanced cancers. Study context: Patients received ivuxolimab, an intravenous treatment, every 2 weeks at 0.01 to 10 mg/kg. Dose-escalation subjects each had hepatocellular carcinoma, melanoma, renal cell or head and neck cancer. Patients were roughly 83% male with ages roughly 23 to 90, mean 60.

This clone was picked up a small number of times. Sampling of blood occurred at baseline, cycle 4 day 1, and cycle 7 day 1. Sequencing was performed with immunoSEQ multiplex PCR; in TCRdb, only in-frame clones are kept and a portion is missing. The sample lists some 10,000 clones; less than 90% were seen once. Here the sequenced sample was CD4+ or CD8+ T cells sorted from blood, taken in a trial of the OX40 agonist ivuxolimab. The receptor was derived from an adult with an advanced solid tumor such as melanoma, head and neck, liver or kidney cancer.

CDR3 nucleotides: TGTGCCAGCAGCTTAAGGAGGAAGAGGGGGGAGACCTACGAGCAGTACTTC. Amino acid sequence: CASSLRRKRGETYEQYF. V gene TRBV7-8 combines with J gene TRBJ2-7; D possibly uses TRBD1 or TRBD2 (6 bases each). V was cut by 2 bases and J by 2 bases, with 19 bases left in between. Germline V gives CDR1 SGHVS, CDR2 FQNEAQ. The CDR3 covers 17 residues. Filled out from reference TRBV7-8 and TRBJ2-7, the complete variable domain reads GAGVSQSPRYKVAKRGQDVALRCDPISGHVSLFWYQQALGQGPEFLTYFQNEAQLDKSGLPSDRFFAERPEGSVSTLKIQRTQQEDSAVYLCASSLRRKRGETYEQYFGPGTRLTVT.